This is a list of T cell receptor beta chains from one sample in a study of radiotherapy plus CTLA-4 blockade in lung cancer. The table came from immunoSEQ multiplex PCR; TCRdb's copy has only in-frame clones and leaves some out. The sample lists roughly 62,000 clones; approximately 79% were seen once. The sequences come from peripheral blood, collected from a patient treated with radiotherapy plus ipilimumab. The receptors were sampled from a human donor with non-small cell lung cancer who had a complete response to radiotherapy plus ipilimumab. Each CDR3 is given with its conserved first and last residue. The D gene is left open where the match is weak. The size of a clone is reported for some rows only, either as once, few or many, or as a class for expanded clones.

CDR3nt,CDR3aa,v_gene,j_gene,abundance,d_gene
TGTGCCAGCAGCCCCGGGGGTAACTCACCCCTCCACTTT,CASSPGGNSPLHF,TRBV7-9,TRBJ1-6,.,.
TGTGCCAGCAGCATGACTAGTACAGATACGCAGTATTTT,CASSMTSTDTQYF,TRBV6-6,TRBJ2-3,.,.
TGTGCCAGCATTGAACAGGGGGCAGTCGGAAAACTGTTTTTT,CASIEQGAVGKLFF,TRBV6-6,TRBJ1-4,few,TRBD1
TGTGCCAGCATGGCGGGAGTGGTCGAGCAGTACTTC,CASMAGVVEQYF,TRBV6-6,TRBJ2-7,.,TRBD2
TGTGCCAGCAGTTTCGCCCAGGGGGTGCGGGCTGAAGCTTTCTTT,CASSFAQGVRAEAFF,TRBV11-2,TRBJ1-1,few,TRBD1
TGTGCCAGCAGCCAATTCGGACAGACATATGGCTACACCTTC,CASSQFGQTYGYTF,TRBV5-4,TRBJ1-2,.,.
TGTGCCAGTAGTACTAATATCCCCGGGGAGCTGTTTTTT,CASSTNIPGELFF,TRBV19,TRBJ2-2,.,.
TGTGCCAGCAGTTACGAAAGGGGCCTCTACGAGCAGTACTTC,CASSYERGLYEQYF,TRBV6-6,TRBJ2-7,.,.
TGTGCCAGCAGTGCCGACCAGGGTTGGACAGATACGCAGTATTTT,CASSADQGWTDTQYF,TRBV6-4,TRBJ2-3,.,.
TGTGCCAGCAGCGCGAGGACTAGCGGCTACGAGCAGTACTTC,CASSARTSGYEQYF,TRBV7-2,TRBJ2-7,.,TRBD2
TGTGCCAGTAGTCCCTGGGGACTAGCGGGAGTTCGGGATGAGCAGTTCTTC,CASSPWGLAGVRDEQFF,TRBV19,TRBJ2-1,.,TRBD2
TGTGCCAGTAGTATTCCGCGGGGGGGGTCTGTGACTGAAGCTTTCTTT,CASSIPRGGSVTEAFF,TRBV19,TRBJ1-1,.,.
TGTGCCAGCAGCCAAAAAAGGGGGATCTACGAGCAGTACTTC,CASSQKRGIYEQYF,TRBV11-2,TRBJ2-7,.,.
TGCGCCAGCAGCTTAGGGACAGGGGTTAGTACTGAAGCTTTCTTT,CASSLGTGVSTEAFF,TRBV5-1,TRBJ1-1,.,TRBD1
TGTGCCAGCAGCCTCGACGGACAGAATGAAAAACTGTTTTTT,CASSLDGQNEKLFF,TRBV7-2,TRBJ1-4,.,.
TGTGCCAGCAGTTTTACCCCCTCGACTCTGTCGCCCAATGATGAGCAGTTCTTC,CASSFTPSTLSPNDEQFF,TRBV27,TRBJ2-1,.,.
TGTGCCAGCAGTCCTAGCGGGAGCGGGAAAGAGACCCAGTACTTC,CASSPSGSGKETQYF,TRBV6-6,TRBJ2-5,.,TRBD2
TGTGCCAGCAGGGGAGCAGAGACCCCCTACGAGCAGTACTTC,CASRGAETPYEQYF,TRBV25-1,TRBJ2-7,.,.
TGTGCCAGCAGTGAAGGTCTGCGGGATAATGAAAAACTGTTTTTT,CASSEGLRDNEKLFF,TRBV2,TRBJ1-4,.,.
TGTGCCAGCTCACCCTCCGCGGGGGTGGACACTGAAGCTTTCTTT,CASSPSAGVDTEAFF,TRBV18,TRBJ1-1,.,.
TGTGCCAGCTCGATGACGATCTTGGGGGCCGCCTATGGCTACACCTTC,CASSMTILGAAYGYTF,TRBV19,TRBJ1-2,.,.
TGCGCCAGCAGTGAGCCAGGGGGAAACACTGAAGCTTTCTTT,CASSEPGGNTEAFF,TRBV10-1,TRBJ1-1,few,TRBD1
TGTGCCAGTAGTATACAAGGGTCTAGCGGGCGATTTTCCTACGAGCAGTACTTC,CASSIQGSSGRFSYEQYF,TRBV19,TRBJ2-7,few,TRBD2
TGTGCCTGGCGTTATGGGAACAGGGCAAGTTCACCCCTCCACTTT,CAWRYGNRASSPLHF,TRBV30,TRBJ1-6,.,.
TGTGCCAGCAGTAAAGGACTAGCGGAGAACACCGGGGAGCTGTTTTTT,CASSKGLAENTGELFF,TRBV2,TRBJ2-2,.,TRBD2
TGTGCCAGTAGTATGGGGACAGCCAGCTCTGGGGCCAACGTCCTGACTTTC,CASSMGTASSGANVLTF,TRBV19,TRBJ2-6,.,TRBD1
TGTGCCAGCAGTGAAGCGCCCGTTGTGGGCCACACCTTC,CASSEAPVVGHTF,TRBV2,TRBJ1-2,.,.
TGCGCCAGCAGCGTAGGACAGGTACAAGAGACCCAGTACTTC,CASSVGQVQETQYF,TRBV5-1,TRBJ2-5,.,TRBD1
TGTGCCATCAGTGAGACAGGGGGTGACTATGGCTACACCTTC,CAISETGGDYGYTF,TRBV10-3,TRBJ1-2,.,TRBD1
TGTGCCAGCAGCTTCCCTCGGGGACAGGGGGCCGGCACTGAAGCTTTCTTT,CASSFPRGQGAGTEAFF,TRBV5-4,TRBJ1-1,many,TRBD1
TGCGCCAGCAGAGGCGGGAGCGCGAACACCGGGGAGCTGTTTTTT,CASRGGSANTGELFF,TRBV10-2,TRBJ2-2,.,TRBD2
TGTGCCAGCAGCTGGACTACCACAGATACGCAGTATTTT,CASSWTTTDTQYF,TRBV5-5,TRBJ2-3,.,.
TGTGCCAGCAGCCGGGGGACTAGCGGGAGGGCCCGGGTCGTAAACATTCAGTACTTC,CASSRGTSGRARVVNIQYF,TRBV4-2,TRBJ2-4,.,TRBD2
TGTGCCAGTAGCCGGGCAGGGAGGTACAATGAGCAGTTCTTC,CASSRAGRYNEQFF,TRBV19,TRBJ2-1,few,.
TGTGCCAGCAGTCCGAGGGCGGGAGGGTTTAACGAGCAGTACTTC,CASSPRAGGFNEQYF,TRBV2,TRBJ2-7,.,TRBD2
TGTGCCAGCATTTACGGTAGCTCTGGAAACACCATATATTTT,CASIYGSSGNTIYF,TRBV6-1,TRBJ1-3,.,.
TGTGCCAGCAGCAAAAAGTACAGACAAGAGACCCAGTACTTC,CASSKKYRQETQYF,TRBV21-1,TRBJ2-5,.,.